The T cell receptor (beta chain) under discussion was sequenced for a study of identical twins. Study-level results: Because invariant MAIT and iNKT cells could be present, zero-insertion analyses could be partly confounded.

The trim removed 7 bases at V and 2 bases at J, leaving 9 bases unmatched. The CDR3 is 15 residues long. Germline V gene sequence: CDR1 LNHNV, CDR2 YYDKDF (reference sequence). From the 5' RACE reads, TCRdb called clonotypes with MiXCR, one entry per CDR3 protein. The data show 450,000 to 650,000 distinct CDR3 sequences, nearly 10% seen once. In the case of this clonotype: What it recognizes is unknown.

This sample was also put to use in a study of yellow fever vaccine responses in identical twins.

This rearrangement joins TRBV15 to TRBJ2-3, with 7 positions matching TRBD1. The source of this sequence is a woman aged 18-29 years in good health. The specimen sequenced was PBMCs. The chain's CDR3 is CATNKGARVTDTQYF. CDR3 nucleotide sequence: TGTGCCACCAATAAGGGGGCGCGAGTCACAGATACGCAGTATTTT.